What follows are 5 T cell receptor beta chains derived from one specimen sequenced in a study of OX40 agonist ivuxolimab in advanced cancers. TCRdb keeps only in-frame clones here, not all; method: immunoSEQ multiplex PCR. The data hold approximately 100,000 clones, with approximately 80% observed a single time. Sequencing was performed on CD4+ or CD8+ T cells sorted from blood, taken in a trial of the OX40 agonist ivuxolimab. These TCRs come from an adult with an advanced solid tumor such as melanoma, head and neck, liver or kidney cancer.

J is TRBJ1-5 and V is TRBV19; tentative D call: TRBD1 (6 bases). The length of the CDR3 is 14 residues. The germline gives CDR1 LNHDA, CDR2 SQIVND (reference sequence). V was trimmed by 1 base and J by 7 bases, leaving 11 bases between them. The CDR3 spells CASSIGYGGQPQHF. The CDR3, as DNA: TGTGCCAGTAGTATAGGATATGGGGGCCAGCCCCAGCATTTT.

This chain links TRBV4-2 with TRBJ2-6; D possibly matches TRBD1 or TRBD2 (5 bases each). The V gene's germline CDR1 is LGHNA and CDR2 YNFKEQ. V shed 4 bases and J shed 0 bases, with 7 bases lying between them. The CDR3 covers 15 residues. The CDR3 DNA reads TGTGCCAGCAGCCTGGGGGACTCTGGGGCCAACGTCCTGACTTTC. It yields the protein CASSLGDSGANVLTF.

The chain uses TRBV29-1 and TRBJ2-5; a possible D gene is TRBD2 (6 bases). CDR1 and CDR2 (germline): SQVTM, ANQGSEA. This CDR3 region has 12 residues. V was clipped by 4 bases and J by 4 bases, with 10 bases between them. The CDR3 DNA is TGCAGCGTTGCCACGACTAGAGAGACCCAGTACTTC. It is translated as CSVATTRETQYF.

J is TRBJ1-1 and V is TRBV5-1, with 12 bases aligning to TRBD1. Germline V CDR1 and CDR2: SGHRS, YFSETQ. The CDR3 runs to 19 residues. With 4 bases clipped from V and 1 base from J, the junction kept 14 bases outside the gene matches. The CDR3 region has the DNA TGCGCCAGCAGCCCTATTTACTCTTGGGACAGGGGGCAGAACACTGAAGCTTTCTTT. Its protein is CASSPIYSWDRGQNTEAFF.

The chain carries TRBV7-9 and TRBJ2-2; maybe TRBD2 (5 bases). CDR3 length: 17 residues. Per germline, CDR1 SEHNR and CDR2 FQNEAQ (reference sequence). Trimming left V 1 base short and J 4 bases short, with 16 bases between. CDR3 DNA: TGTGCCAGCAGCTTAGGAGGAAGACTAACGGGCACCGGGGAGCTGTTTTTT. As protein: CASSLGGRLTGTGELFF.